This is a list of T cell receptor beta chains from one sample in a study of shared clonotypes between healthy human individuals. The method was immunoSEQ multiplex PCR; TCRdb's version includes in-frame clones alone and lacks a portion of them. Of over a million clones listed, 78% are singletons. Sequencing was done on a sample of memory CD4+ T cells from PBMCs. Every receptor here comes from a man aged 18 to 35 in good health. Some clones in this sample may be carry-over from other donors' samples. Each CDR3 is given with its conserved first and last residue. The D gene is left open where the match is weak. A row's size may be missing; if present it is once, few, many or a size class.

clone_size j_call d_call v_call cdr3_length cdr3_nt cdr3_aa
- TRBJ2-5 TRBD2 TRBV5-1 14 TGCGCCAGCAAAGGGATAGCGGGAGGGGAGACCCAGTACTTC CASKGIAGGETQYF
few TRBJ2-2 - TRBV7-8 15 TGTGCCAGCAGTTCCGGAGCTAGAGCCACCGGGGAGCTGTTTTTT CASSSGARATGELFF
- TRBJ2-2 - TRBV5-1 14 TGCGCCAGCAGCTTGGCCTCTACCGGCGGGGAGCTGTTTTTT CASSLASTGGELFF
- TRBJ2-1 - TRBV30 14 TGTGCCTGGCAGAAGGGGAGACTAGGCCGAGAGCAGTTCTTC CAWQKGRLGREQFF
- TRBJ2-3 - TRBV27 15 TGTGCCAGCAGTACTCCAGGAGGGGGTGCAGGTACGCAGTATTTT CASSTPGGGAGTQYF
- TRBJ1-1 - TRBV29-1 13 TGCAGCGGGGGCGGGGGAGAGAGGACTGAAGCTTTCTTT CSGGGGERTEAFF
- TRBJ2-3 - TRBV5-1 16 TGCGCCAGCAGCTTGGGGGAGACAGCGGGCACAGATACGCAGTATTTT CASSLGETAGTDTQYF
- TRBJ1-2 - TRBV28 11 TGTGCCAGCAGCCCCAATTATGGCTACACCTTC CASSPNYGYTF
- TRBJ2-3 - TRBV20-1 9 TGCAGTGCTCCAGAGACGCAGTATTTT CSAPETQYF
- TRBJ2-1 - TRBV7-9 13 TGTGCCAGCAGCCGAGGAGGGAGAAATGAGCAGTTCTTC CASSRGGRNEQFF
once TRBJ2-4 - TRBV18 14 TGTGCCAGCTCCCTGCAAGGTTTAGGTAACATTCAGTACTTC CASSLQGLGNIQYF
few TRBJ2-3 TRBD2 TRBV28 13 TGTGCCAGCAGTTCCCTCGGACTAGTAACGCAGTATTTT CASSSLGLVTQYF
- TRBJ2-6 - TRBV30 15 TGTGCCTGGAGTGTACTCCAACCTGGGGCCAACGTCCTGACTTTC CAWSVLQPGANVLTF
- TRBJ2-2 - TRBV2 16 TGTGCCAGCAGTTTACAGGGAACTGCGAACACCGGGGAGCTGTTTTTT CASSLQGTANTGELFF
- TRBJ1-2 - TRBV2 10 TGTGCCAGCAGTTTGGGGGGCTACACCTTC CASSLGGYTF
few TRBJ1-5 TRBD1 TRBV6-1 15 TGTGCCAGCAGGGGACAGGTTAATAGCAATCAGCCCCAGCATTTT CASRGQVNSNQPQHF
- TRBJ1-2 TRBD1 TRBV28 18 TGTGCCAGCAGTTTACCCGGGACAGGGGGCGTTGGGGGCTATGGCTACACCTTC CASSLPGTGGVGGYGYTF
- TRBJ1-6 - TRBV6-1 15 TGTGCCAGCAGTGAAGCGCGGCAGGGGAATTCACCCCTCCACTTT CASSEARQGNSPLHF
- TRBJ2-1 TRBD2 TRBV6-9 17 TGTGCCAGCAGTCCCGGGACTAGCGGGAGGGGGGCCAATGAGCAGTTCTTC CASSPGTSGRGANEQFF
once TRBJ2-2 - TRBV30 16 TGTGCCTGGAGCCCCATCATCCGGGGCGCCACCGGGGAGCTGTTTTTT CAWSPIIRGATGELFF
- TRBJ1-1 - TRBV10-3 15 TGTGCCATCAGTGAGGGGACAAGGGGGGGCACTGAAGCTTTCTTT CAISEGTRGGTEAFF
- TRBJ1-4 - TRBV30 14 TGTGCCTGGAGTAGGAAGGACCAGGGGAAAAAACTGTTTTTT CAWSRKDQGKKLFF
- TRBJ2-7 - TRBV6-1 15 TGTGCCAGCAGGGAGCAGGGGACCCTTCGCTACGAGCAGTACTTC CASREQGTLRYEQYF
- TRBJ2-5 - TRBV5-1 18 TGCGCCAGCAGTTCTGAACGCGGCACTGTGGGTGGAGGAGAGACCCAGTACTTC CASSSERGTVGGGETQYF
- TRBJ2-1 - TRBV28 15 TGTGCCAGCAGTTTATCGACAGCTAACCGGAATGAGCAGTTCTTC CASSLSTANRNEQFF
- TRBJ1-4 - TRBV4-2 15 TGTGCCAGCAGCCAAGAGTTAGGGGCTAATGAAAAACTGTTTTTT CASSQELGANEKLFF
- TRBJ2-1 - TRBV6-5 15 TGTGCCAGCAGTTCCGTCTGGGCGGGATCCGCTGAGCAGTTCTTC CASSSVWAGSAEQFF
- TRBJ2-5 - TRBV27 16 TGTGCCAGCCGGAGGGGGGAGGGCCGTTTTGGGGAGACCCAGTACTTC CASRRGEGRFGETQYF
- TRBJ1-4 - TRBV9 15 TGTGCCAGCAGCGTAGAGGGCAGTCCAAAGGAAAAACTGTTTTTT CASSVEGSPKEKLFF
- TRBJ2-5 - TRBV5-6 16 TGTGCCAGCAGCTTGGTGGGCAGGGGGGGACAAGAGACCCAGTACTTC CASSLVGRGGQETQYF
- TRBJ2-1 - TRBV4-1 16 TGCGCCAGCAGCCATCCCGTTCGGACCTCCTACAATGAGCAGTTCTTC CASSHPVRTSYNEQFF